The 13 T cell receptor beta chains below all came from one sample that was sequenced in a study of human T cells and chemical hapten exposure. Indicated time point: patch test 3, about 24 weeks after DPC sensitization. The treatment here: therapeutic diphenylcyclopropenone sensitization with weekly scalp DPC. TCRdb used MiXCR to reprocess the RACE reads, holding one entry per CDR3 protein. Altogether some 110,000 distinct CDR3 sequences are present, 11% being singletons, with the ten largest covering under 2.5%. The sequencing here drew on whole blood, taken in connection with sensitization to the hapten diphenylcyclopropenone (DPC). These receptors all stem from a woman aged 45-60 years with alopecia areata. Some clones in this sample may be carry-over from other donors' samples.

The V and J genes are TRBV5-1 and TRBJ2-6, with 7 bases fitting TRBD2. Trimming at V came to 4 bases and at J to 3 bases, leaving 4 bases not matched to a gene. The CDR3 is 15 residues long. Germline CDR1 and CDR2: SGHRS and YFSETQ. CDR3 amino acids: CASSGGGDGANVLTF. The CDR3 DNA sequence: TGCGCCAGCAGCGGGGGGGGAGATGGGGCCAACGTCCTGACTTTC.

Concerning this clonotype itself: This may stem from a read error, because a much larger clone lies one nucleotide away. This rearrangement joins TRBV9 to TRBJ2-1; D gene ambiguous. CDR3 length: 14 residues. Trimming took 0 bases from V and 3 from J, leaving 7 bases between them. The germline gives CDR1 SGDLS, CDR2 YYNGEE. The DNA for the CDR3 is TGTGCCAGCAGCGTAGGGGTCGACTACAATGAGCAGTTCTTC. Translating it yields CASSVGVDYNEQFF.

This clonotype has a handful of counts. This rearrangement joins TRBV10-3 to TRBJ2-7; maybe TRBD1 (6 bases). Trimming pared 2 bases from V and 4 bases from J, leaving 12 bases between. This CDR3 is built from 14 residues. CDR1 is ENHRY and CDR2 is SYGVKD in the germline V gene. The CDR3 DNA reads TGTGCCATCAGTGAGGGCAGGGGAGAGTACGAGCAGTACTTC. Protein: CAISEGRGEYEQYF.

In the case of this clonotype: This could be a read error, since a much larger clone is one nucleotide away. The chain uses TRBV20-1 and TRBJ1-1; 10 nucleotides line up with TRBD1. The CDR3 consists of 14 residues. The germline V gene encodes CDR1 DFQATT and CDR2 SNEGSKA (reference sequence). CDR3 region: CSAREGTGDTQAFF. The CDR3 DNA sequence: TGCAGTGCTAGAGAGGGGACAGGGGACACTCAAGCTTTCTTT.

This clonotype has only a few counts. The chain carries TRBV20-1 and TRBJ2-3; D remains unclear. V was pared by 3 bases and J by 8 bases, with 15 bases between. This CDR3 spans 13 amino acids. Germline CDR1 reads DFQATT; CDR2 reads SNEGSKA (reference sequence). The chain's CDR3 is CSASVDGRSTQYF. CDR3 coding DNA: TGCAGTGCTAGCGTAGATGGGCGGAGTACGCAGTATTTT.

This clonotype was counted ten times or more. The genes are TRBV5-6 and TRBJ2-7, with 8 bases that match TRBD2. The V gene's germline CDR1 is SGHDT and CDR2 YYEEEE. The J segment lost 3 bases and the V segment lost 0 bases, leaving 8 bases of the junction unmatched. This CDR3 spans 16 amino acids. Written as DNA, the CDR3 is TGTGCCAGCAGCTTGGGAATAGCGGGGCTCGTCTACGAGCAGTACTTC. Amino acid sequence: CASSLGIAGLVYEQYF.

The V and J genes are TRBV5-4 and TRBJ1-5, with D unclear. The V end lost 4 bases, the J end lost 9 bases, and 11 bases lay between the germline ends. Germline V gene sequence: CDR1 SGHNT, CDR2 YYREEE (reference sequence). This CDR3 is 12 amino acids long. The CDR3 sequence: CASSQFEGPQHF. Here the CDR3 DNA reads TGTGCCAGCAGCCAGTTCGAGGGGCCCCAGCATTTT.

This chain joins TRBV11-2 and TRBJ2-3; TRBD2 matches at 7 bases. With 2 bases clipped from V and 6 bases from J, the junction kept 5 bases outside the gene matches. CDR1 and CDR2 (germline): SGHAT, FQNNGV. The CDR3 has 14 amino acids. DNA of the CDR3: TGTGCCAGCAGCTTACCCGTTAGCGGGGATACGCAGTATTTT. It is translated as CASSLPVSGDTQYF. Drawing the rest from reference TRBV11-2 and TRBJ2-3, the complete variable domain is EAGVAQSPRYKIIEKRQSVAFWCNPISGHATLYWYQQILGQGPKLLIQFQNNGVVDDSQLPKDRFSAERLKGVDSTLKIQPAKLEDSAVYLCASSLPVSGDTQYFGPGTRLTVL.

In this sample, this clonotype turned up many times. The chain is built from TRBV11-2 and TRBJ2-2; D possibly corresponds to TRBD1 (5 bases). This CDR3 is built from 16 residues. Trimming took off 0 bases at V and 4 bases at J, with 12 bases between the two ends. CDR1 and CDR2 (germline): SGHAT, FQNNGV. The CDR3 here is CASSLEAGITTGELFF. CDR3 coding DNA: TGTGCCAGCAGCTTAGAGGCAGGGATCACCACCGGGGAGCTGTTTTTT.

In this sample, this clonotype turned up many times. The J gene is TRBJ2-3, the V gene TRBV7-8; 9 bases agree with TRBD2. The CDR3 is 15 amino acids. The trim removed 2 bases at V and 5 bases at J, leaving 5 bases unmatched. Germline V lookup: CDR1 SGHVS, CDR2 FQNEAQ. In DNA, the CDR3 is TGTGCCAGCAGCTTAAGGCGGGAGGGGGGAGATACGCAGTATTTT. Its translation: CASSLRREGGDTQYF.

This clonotype was detected only a few times. The rearrangement uses TRBV6-2 or TRBV6-3 and TRBJ2-3, with 7 positions matching TRBD2. J gave up 4 bases and V 2 bases, and 0 bases lay outside the gene matches. The CDR3 extends over 13 amino acids. The germline CDR1 and CDR2 sequences are MNHEY and SVGEGT. CDR3 region: CASSYGRADTQYF. The DNA for the CDR3 is TGTGCCAGCAGTTACGGGAGGGCAGATACGCAGTATTTT.

This clonotype was seen a few times. The J gene is TRBJ1-1, the V gene TRBV6-5; D not resolved. Germline CDR1 MNHEY, CDR2 SVGAGI. The CDR3 extends over 14 amino acids. V lost 2 bases to trimming and J lost 1 base, with 8 bases between them. CDR3 DNA sequence: TGTGCCAGCAGTTACGACACCCGGAACACTGAAGCTTTCTTT. Its protein is CASSYDTRNTEAFF.

V usage is TRBV27 and J usage is TRBJ2-3; the D is unclear. This CDR3 spans 10 amino acids. The germline V and J ends were trimmed by 3 bases and 9 bases, with 4 bases remaining between them. CDR1 MNHEY and CDR2 SMNVEV come from the germline V gene (reference sequence). The CDR3 reads CASSLTTQYF. As DNA, the CDR3 is TGTGCCAGCAGTTTGACCACGCAGTATTTT.